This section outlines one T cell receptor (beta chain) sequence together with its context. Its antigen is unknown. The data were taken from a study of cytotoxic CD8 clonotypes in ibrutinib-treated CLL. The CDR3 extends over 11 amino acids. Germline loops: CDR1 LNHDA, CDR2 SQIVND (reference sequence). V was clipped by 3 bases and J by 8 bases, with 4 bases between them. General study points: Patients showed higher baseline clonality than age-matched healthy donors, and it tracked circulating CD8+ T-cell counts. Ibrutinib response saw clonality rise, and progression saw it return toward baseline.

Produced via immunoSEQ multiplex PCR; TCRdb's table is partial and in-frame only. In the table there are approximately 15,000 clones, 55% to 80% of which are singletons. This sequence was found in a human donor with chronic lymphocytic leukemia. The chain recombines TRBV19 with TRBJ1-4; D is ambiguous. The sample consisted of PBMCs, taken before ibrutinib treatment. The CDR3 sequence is CASSMMEKLFF. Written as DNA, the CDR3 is TGTGCCAGTAGTATGATGGAAAAACTGTTTTTT.